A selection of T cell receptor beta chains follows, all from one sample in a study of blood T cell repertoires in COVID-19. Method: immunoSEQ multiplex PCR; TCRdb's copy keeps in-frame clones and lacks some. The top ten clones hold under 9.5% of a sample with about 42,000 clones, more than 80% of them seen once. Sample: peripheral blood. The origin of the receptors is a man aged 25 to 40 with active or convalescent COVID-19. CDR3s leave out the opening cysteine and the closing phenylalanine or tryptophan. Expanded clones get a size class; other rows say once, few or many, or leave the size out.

CDR3aa: ASSSGEHRELF
j_gene: TRBJ2-2
v_gene: TRBV11-1
abundance: .

CDR3aa: ASSQRDFFSTDTQY
j_gene: TRBJ2-3
v_gene: TRBV14
abundance: .

CDR3aa: ASSLRQGMNTEAF
j_gene: TRBJ1-1
v_gene: TRBV7-9
abundance: .

CDR3aa: ASSQGPTGLYGYT
j_gene: TRBJ1-2
v_gene: TRBV3-1/TRBV3-2
abundance: once

CDR3aa: ATSRDVGYT
j_gene: TRBJ1-2
v_gene: TRBV15
abundance: .

CDR3aa: ASSLTTGPSNYGYT
j_gene: TRBJ1-2
v_gene: TRBV7-9
abundance: .

CDR3aa: ATLREIGVYTEAF
j_gene: TRBJ1-1
v_gene: TRBV15
abundance: .

CDR3aa: ASSLGAWYTGELF
j_gene: TRBJ2-2
v_gene: TRBV18
abundance: .

CDR3aa: ASSASGKVSDTQY
j_gene: TRBJ2-3
v_gene: TRBV10-1
abundance: .

CDR3aa: ASSEAFRDHGYT
j_gene: TRBJ1-2
v_gene: TRBV2
abundance: .

CDR3aa: SVATTYQETQY
j_gene: TRBJ2-5
v_gene: TRBV29-1
abundance: .

CDR3aa: ASSQRTGSNTGELF
j_gene: TRBJ2-2
v_gene: TRBV18
abundance: .

CDR3aa: ASSMGTSRLDEQY
j_gene: TRBJ2-7
v_gene: TRBV7-9
abundance: .

CDR3aa: ASSYPGSTGELF
j_gene: TRBJ2-2
v_gene: TRBV7-9
abundance: .